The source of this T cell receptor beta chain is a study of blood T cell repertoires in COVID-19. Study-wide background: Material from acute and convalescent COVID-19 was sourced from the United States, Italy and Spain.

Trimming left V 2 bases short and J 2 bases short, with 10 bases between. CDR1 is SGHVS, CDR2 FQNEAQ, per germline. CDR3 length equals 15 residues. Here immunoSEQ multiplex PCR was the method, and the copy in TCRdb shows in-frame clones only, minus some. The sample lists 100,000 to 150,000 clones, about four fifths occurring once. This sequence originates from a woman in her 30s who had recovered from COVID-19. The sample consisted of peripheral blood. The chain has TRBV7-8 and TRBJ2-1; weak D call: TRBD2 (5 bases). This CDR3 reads CASSLSPSPYNEQFF. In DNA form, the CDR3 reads TGTGCCAGCAGCTTATCTCCTAGCCCCTACAATGAGCAGTTCTTC.